The clone carrying this TCR beta chain was seen repeatedly, ten times or more. These data come from a study of Graves' ophthalmopathy and Graves' hyperthyroidism. Each donor who had ophthalmopathy showed moderate-to-severe activity, a CAS of ≥3, a NOSPECS of ≥4, and a duration under 3 months. The authors amplified TCR beta CDR3 regions from RNA transcripts. RT-PCR in the first round used HTBI primers; a second-round multiplex PCR followed. TCRdb processed the multiplex PCR reads anew with MiXCR; each CDR3 protein has one entry. The sample lists hundreds of thousands of distinct CDR3 sequences, roughly 39% seen once, with roughly 3% in the top ten. With 6 bases removed from V and 6 bases from J, the gap between germline ends came to 14 bases. Germline loops: CDR1 WSHSY, CDR2 SAAADI. CDR3 length equals 13 residues.

The chain has TRBV10-2 and TRBJ2-5, with D tentatively TRBD1 (5 bases). This TCR was sampled from an adult man with Graves' ophthalmopathy. Sequencing was performed on peripheral blood. The CDR3 DNA sequence: TGCGCCAGCAGGGGGCCGCCCGAGAAGACCCAGTACTTC. This encodes CASRGPPEKTQYF.